The 29 T cell receptor beta chains in this list originate from one sample, sequenced in a study of blood T cell repertoires in COVID-19. Libraries were prepared by immunoSEQ multiplex PCR; TCRdb keeps only in-frame clonotypes and omits some of them. The table has over 90,000 clones, about 80% seen once. Sequencing input: peripheral blood. The receptors were gathered from a human donor in a cohort sampled during active or convalescent COVID-19.

This clone has a single count. The CDR3 nucleotides are TGCGCCAGCAGCCCCTCCGGGGGGCAAAACATTCAGTACTTC. Translation gives CASSPSGGQNIQYF. The rearrangement uses TRBV5-1 and TRBJ2-4, with a weak D call TRBD2 (7 bases). In germline, CDR1 is SGHRS, CDR2 YFSETQ. This CDR3 contains 14 residues. V was shortened by 4 bases and J by 5 bases, with 13 bases between the two germline ends.

The chain uses TRBV19 and TRBJ1-2, with TRBD1 as a possible D gene (6 bases). CDR3 length: 12 amino acids. Trimming shortened V by 2 bases and J by 8 bases, and 9 bases separated the two germline ends. In germline, CDR1 is LNHDA, CDR2 SQIVND (reference sequence). DNA for the CDR3: TGTGCCAGTAGTATAACAGGGCTGGGCTACACCTTC. The encoded protein is CASSITGLGYTF.

V gene TRBV6-2 or TRBV6-3 combines with J gene TRBJ2-1; D might be TRBD2 (5 bases). This CDR3 is built from 14 residues. The germline V gene encodes CDR1 MNHEY and CDR2 SVGEGT. V was clipped by 2 bases and J by 8 bases, with 13 bases between them. CDR3 residues: CASSYVSTSDEQFF. The CDR3 bases are TGTGCCAGCAGTTACGTATCAACTAGTGATGAGCAGTTCTTC.

As concerns this clone: The junction departs from the called germline gene at one end, perhaps through a read error. This chain uses TRBV27 with TRBJ1-5, with 9 positions matching TRBD1. This CDR3 has 14 residues. Per germline, CDR1 MNHEY and CDR2 SMNVEV (reference sequence). The CDR3 DNA reads TGTGCCAGCAGACAGGGGGCTAGCAATCAGCTCCAGCATTTT. Its protein product is CASRQGASNQLQHF.

V is TRBV15 and J is TRBJ2-3; no clear D. Between the trimmed V and J ends, which lost 0 bases and 0 bases, there was a span of 10 bases. Germline V CDR1 and CDR2: LNHNV, YYDKDF (reference sequence). The length of the CDR3 is 16 residues. The CDR3 region has the DNA TGTGCCACCAGCAGAGATCCCACGGTTAGCACAGATACGCAGTATTTT. Its translation: CATSRDPTVSTDTQYF.

J is TRBJ1-2 and V is TRBV11-2; D possibly corresponds to TRBD1 (5 bases). The V and J ends lost 5 bases and 7 bases respectively, with 26 bases between them. The germline CDR1 and CDR2 sequences are SGHAT and FQNNGV. CDR3 length: 17 amino acids. CDR3 DNA sequence: TGTGCCAGCAGCGAACCCGACGGGGGGTCCCTAGAAGGTGGCTACACCTTC. It specifies CASSEPDGGSLEGGYTF.

In this sample, this clone turned up a few times. This chain links TRBV7-9 with TRBJ2-5; tentative D call: TRBD2 (5 bases). Trimming removed 5 bases at V and 1 base at J, with 11 bases between. This CDR3 spans 14 amino acids. Per the germline V gene, CDR1 is SEHNR and CDR2 is FQNEAQ (reference sequence). CDR3 in amino acids: CASSRRGIQETQYF. The CDR3 region has the DNA TGTGCCAGCAGCCGTCGGGGAATCCAAGAGACCCAGTACTTC.

The genes are TRBV12-3 or TRBV12-4 and TRBJ2-5; possibly TRBD2 for D (5 bases). The CDR3 is made up of 13 amino acids. V was shortened by 6 bases and J by 5 bases, with 13 bases between the two germline ends. The CDR3 sequence: CASRAGGGETQYF. CDR3 in DNA: TGTGCCAGCAGAGCAGGTGGCGGGGAGACCCAGTACTTC.

This rearrangement joins TRBV30 to TRBJ2-7; D is possibly TRBD2 (5 bases). There are 12 residues in the CDR3. From germline, CDR1 is GTSNPN and CDR2 SVGIG (reference sequence). V was clipped by 0 bases and J by 7 bases, with 10 bases between them. CDR3 coding DNA: TGTGCCTGGAGTGTACGGGGTATGGAGCAGTACTTC. Residues: CAWSVRGMEQYF.

V and J are TRBV3-1 (or the pseudogene TRBV3-2) and TRBJ1-6, with 11 nucleotides matching TRBD1. The CDR3 length is 15 residues. V lost 4 bases to trimming and J lost 9 bases; unmatched junction nucleotides: 5. CDR1 and CDR2 (germline): LGHDT, YNNKEL (reference sequence). This CDR3 reads CASSPPGQGVSPLHF. CDR3 DNA sequence: TGTGCCAGCAGCCCGCCGGGACAGGGGGTTTCACCCCTCCACTTT.

The chain joins TRBV9 to TRBJ2-6; no clear D. Germline V gives CDR1 SGDLS, CDR2 YYNGEE. V lost 3 bases and J lost 0, with 4 bases in between. This CDR3 region has 14 residues. The CDR3 coding sequence is TGTGCCAGCAGCGATATCTCTGGGGCCAACGTCCTGACTTTC. Its protein product is CASSDISGANVLTF.

The rearrangement joins TRBV11-2 to TRBJ1-2; D is ambiguous. The CDR3 has 13 amino acids. The V end lost 5 bases, the J end lost 8 bases, and 15 bases lay between the germline ends. CDR1 is SGHAT and CDR2 is FQNNGV in the germline V gene. Here the CDR3 reads CASSLLRATGYTF. The CDR3 region has the DNA TGTGCCAGCAGCCTACTGCGGGCGACGGGCTACACCTTC.

V is TRBV7-2 and J is TRBJ2-7, with TRBD2 matching 7 bases. The CDR3 is 14 amino acids. V lost 3 bases and J lost 13; bases outside the gene matches: 15. Germline V lookup: CDR1 SGHTA, CDR2 FQGNSA. CDR3 nucleotides: TGTGCCAGCAGCTTTACCCTCGACTCGGGGGGAGCCTACTTC. This encodes CASSFTLDSGGAYF.

The rearrangement links TRBV29-1 to TRBJ2-7; TRBD2 aligns across 7 bases. CDR1 and CDR2 from the germline V gene are SQVTM and ANQGSEA. With V trimmed by 7 bases and J by 4 bases, 4 bases remained unmatched. The CDR3 consists of 11 residues. In nucleotides, the CDR3 is TGCAGCGCGGGGGGAGATTACGAGCAGTACTTC. This sequence encodes CSAGGDYEQYF.

The chain joins TRBV6-6 to TRBJ2-5; TRBD1 is a possible D gene (6 bases). Germline V gene data show CDR1 as MNHNY and CDR2 as SVGAGI (reference sequence). The CDR3 runs to 15 residues. Trimming stripped 2 bases from V and 1 base from J, with 11 bases between. The CDR3 DNA follows: TGTGCCAGCAGTTACGCCCGACAGGCCCAAGAGACCCAGTACTTC. It encodes CASSYARQAQETQYF.

The V call is TRBV2, the J call TRBJ2-2, with D perhaps matching TRBD1 (5 bases). CDR1 is SNHLY, CDR2 FYNNEI, per germline. The CDR3 is made up of 15 amino acids. Trimming cost V 7 bases and J 2 bases, with 14 bases left between them. The CDR3 DNA reads as TGTGCCAGCAATAGAAATGACAGAAACACCGGGGAGCTGTTTTTT. Amino acids: CASNRNDRNTGELFF. Combining the CDR3 with reference TRBV2 and TRBJ2-2 gives the whole variable domain EPEVTQTPSHQVTQMGQEVILRCVPISNHLYFYWYRQILGQKVEFLVSFYNNEISEKSEIFDDQFSVERPDGSNFTLKIRSTKLEDSAMYFCASNRNDRNTGELFFGEGSRLTVL.

The CDR3 loop reads CASSSSAVAGVFPYEQYF. For the CDR3, the DNA is TGTGCCAGCAGTTCCAGCGCGGTAGCCGGTGTGTTCCCCTACGAGCAGTACTTC. The chain recombines TRBV28 with TRBJ2-7; D remains unclear. CDR1 is MDHEN, CDR2 SYDVKM, per germline. The V gene lost 4 bases and the J gene lost 2 bases, with 24 bases spanning the gap. This CDR3 comprises 18 residues.

The chain employs TRBV10-3 and TRBJ1-2, with D unclear. With 8 bases removed from V and 8 bases from J, the gap between germline ends came to 18 bases. CDR1 and CDR2 from the germline V gene are ENHRY and SYGVKD. CDR3 length: 13 amino acids. The CDR3 reads CAIGLGGVGGYTF. Here the CDR3 DNA reads TGTGCCATCGGCTTGGGAGGTGTTGGAGGCTACACCTTC.

This chain links TRBV5-6 with TRBJ2-7, with TRBD2 identical over 8 bases. This CDR3 comprises 15 residues. Unmatched junction bases numbered 8, after V lost 3 bases and J lost 3 bases. Looked up from germline, CDR1 is SGHDT and CDR2 is YYEEEE. Written as DNA, the CDR3 is TGTGCCAGCAGCTCGGCAGCGGGGGCCGACTACGAGCAGTACTTC. This encodes CASSSAAGADYEQYF.

V gene TRBV21-1 combines with J gene TRBJ2-7; the table's D call, TRBD2, has no DNA check behind it. TRBV21-1 is tagged as a pseudogene. The CDR3 is 16 amino acids. CDR3 sequence reads: CASSKEEAGRPYEQYF. As DNA, the CDR3 is TGTGCCAGCAGCAAAGAGGAAGCGGGAAGGCCCTACGAGCAGTACTTC.

About this clone itself: The identical CDR3 is also encoded by other nucleotide sequences in the sample. The chain combines TRBV13 with TRBJ1-3, with TRBD1 matching over 7 bases. Germline CDR1 is PRHDT and CDR2 is FYEKMQ (reference sequence). The CDR3 extends over 16 amino acids. Trimming cost V 0 bases and J 0 bases; bases outside gene matches: 2. The CDR3 loop is CASSLGPGGSGNTIYF. Written as DNA, the CDR3 is TGTGCCAGCAGCTTAGGTCCAGGGGGCTCTGGAAACACCATATATTTT.

The chain couples TRBV19 to TRBJ1-1; 8 bases are a match to TRBD1. The CDR3 totals 15 residues. The V segment lost 3 bases and the J segment 7 bases; nucleotides outside the gene matches: 10. CDR1 is LNHDA and CDR2 is SQIVND in the germline V gene (reference sequence). CDR3 nucleotide sequence: TGTGCCAGTAGTATGGACAGGGTTCGAGAGGGTGAAGCTTTCTTT. Amino acids: CASSMDRVREGEAFF. Complete variable domain (other parts from reference TRBV19 and TRBJ1-1): DGGITQSPKYLFRKEGQNVTLSCEQNLNHDAMYWYRQDPGQGLRLIYYSQIVNDFQKGDIAEGYSVSREKKESFPLTVTSAQKNPTAFYLCASSMDRVREGEAFFGQGTRLTVV.

The V gene is TRBV11-3, the J gene TRBJ1-2; maybe TRBD1 (6 bases). Between the trimmed V and J ends, which lost 4 bases and 7 bases, there was a span of 13 bases. The germline V gene has CDR1 SGHNT and CDR2 YENEEA. The CDR3 spans 13 residues. This CDR3 is CASSSAGGLGYTF. The DNA for the CDR3 is TGTGCCAGCAGCTCAGCGGGGGGGCTTGGCTACACCTTC.

The V and J genes are TRBV19 and TRBJ2-1, with D tentatively TRBD1 (6 bases). The CDR3 has 15 amino acids. V was pared by 0 bases and J by 4 bases, with 10 bases between. CDR1 and CDR2 (germline): LNHDA, SQIVND (reference sequence). The CDR3: CASSIEWGPYNEQFF. The CDR3 region has the DNA TGTGCCAGTAGTATAGAGTGGGGGCCGTACAATGAGCAGTTCTTC. The full variable domain, rest sourced from reference TRBV19 and TRBJ2-1, is DGGITQSPKYLFRKEGQNVTLSCEQNLNHDAMYWYRQDPGQGLRLIYYSQIVNDFQKGDIAEGYSVSREKKESFPLTVTSAQKNPTAFYLCASSIEWGPYNEQFFGPGTRLTVL.

V gene TRBV4-2 combines with J gene TRBJ2-4, with TRBD2 identical over 7 bases. V was clipped by 0 bases and J by 7 bases; unmatched bases: 6. CDR1 and CDR2 (germline): LGHNA, YNFKEQ. This CDR3 is 15 amino acids long. The CDR3 sequence is CASSQDMTSRNIQYF. The CDR3 DNA sequence: TGTGCCAGCAGCCAAGATATGACTAGCAGGAACATTCAGTACTTC.

The rearrangement joins TRBV7-3 to TRBJ2-1, with 9 bases identical to TRBD2. From germline, CDR1 is SGHTA and CDR2 FQGTGA. Trimming at V came to 5 bases and at J to 2 bases, leaving 16 bases not matched to a gene. The CDR3 is made up of 19 amino acids. The CDR3 reads CASSHTGAAGGLPYNEQFF. The CDR3 DNA sequence: TGTGCCAGCAGCCATACTGGGGCTGCGGGGGGGCTCCCCTACAATGAGCAGTTCTTC.

The chain joins TRBV27 to TRBJ1-1, with 7 positions matching TRBD1. J lost 4 bases, V lost 3 bases, and 5 bases had no gene match. CDR3 size: 14 residues. CDR1 is MNHEY and CDR2 is SMNVEV in the germline V gene (reference sequence). This chain's CDR3 is CASSFGSGGTEAFF. In DNA form, the CDR3 reads TGTGCCAGCAGTTTCGGATCAGGGGGCACTGAAGCTTTCTTT.

J is TRBJ2-7 and V is TRBV20-1; TRBD2 matches 8 bases. Germline V gene sequence: CDR1 DFQATT, CDR2 SNEGSKA (reference sequence). The CDR3 is 19 amino acids. Germline trimming cut 3 bases from V and 5 bases from J; bases unmatched to any gene: 24. The CDR3 DNA sequence: TGCAGTGCTAGTGGGTCCGGCCTGCGGGGTGGGACTAGTCGCAACGAGCAGTACTTC. It translates to CSASGSGLRGGTSRNEQYF.

The chain has TRBV24-1 and TRBJ2-1; TRBD1 agrees at 8 bases. Germline assignment: CDR1 KGHDR and CDR2 SFDVKD. V shed 3 bases, J shed 8 bases, and the junction held 5 bases outside the gene matches. There are 14 residues in the CDR3. CDR3 residues: CATSDMTGVYEQFF. The CDR3 DNA follows: TGTGCCACCAGTGATATGACAGGGGTGTATGAGCAGTTCTTC.